Here is one T cell receptor beta chain with its context. The length of the CDR3 is 13 residues. V was pared by 5 bases and J by 3 bases, with 10 bases between. Germline-derived CDR1 and CDR2 are SEHNR and FQNEAQ (reference sequence). The sample is drawn from a study of T cell clones after liver transplantation. TCRdb keeps only in-frame clones here, not all; method: immunoSEQ multiplex PCR. The sample yields tens of thousands of clones, about 92% seen once. The V call is TRBV7-9, the J call TRBJ1-2; no firm D call. Here the sequenced sample was CD4+ T cells from blood, taken before liver transplant. This receptor was obtained from a human donor who received a liver transplant. This chain's CDR3 is CASSPVRDYGYTF. The DNA of the CDR3 is TGTGCCAGCAGCCCCGTCCGGGACTATGGCTACACCTTC. The full variable domain, its missing parts supplied by reference TRBV7-9 and TRBJ1-2, is DTGVSQNPRHKITKRGQNVTFRCDPISEHNRLYWYRQTLGQGPEFLTYFQNEAQLEKSRLLSDRFSAERPKGSFSTLEIQRTEQGDSAMYLCASSPVRDYGYTFGSGTRLTVV.